A single sample is the source of the 3 T cell receptor beta chains below, sequenced in a study of blood T cell repertoires in COVID-19. The protocol was immunoSEQ multiplex PCR, while the TCRdb copy is restricted to in-frame clones and leaves out a portion. The sample lists 240,000 or so clones, about four fifths occurring once. Sequencing was done on a sample of peripheral blood. The receptors come from a woman older than 75 with COVID-19, enrolled during active disease.

The genes are TRBV20-1 and TRBJ2-3; possible D gene TRBD2, 5 bases. Germline CDR1 DFQATT, CDR2 SNEGSKA (reference sequence). V was pared by 2 bases and J by 14 bases, with 14 bases between. The CDR3 has 11 amino acids. In DNA form, the CDR3 reads TGCAGTGCTAGACAGGACTCCTCGTCGTATTTT. Its translation is CSARQDSSSYF.

This sequence joins TRBV30 and TRBJ1-3; a possible D gene is TRBD1 (6 bases). The ends were cut back, 0 bases at V and 2 bases at J, with 11 bases in the middle. Per the germline V gene, CDR1 is GTSNPN and CDR2 is SVGIG (reference sequence). The CDR3 loop spans 15 amino acids. CDR3 residues: CAWSVRAGAGNTIYF. The CDR3 DNA reads TGTGCCTGGAGTGTAAGGGCAGGGGCTGGAAACACCATATATTTT.

The V call is TRBV4-3, the J call TRBJ1-1, with a weak D call TRBD1 (6 bases). From germline, CDR1 is LGHNA and CDR2 YSLEER. V gave up 0 bases and J gave up 4 bases, with 9 bases separating them. This CDR3 has 14 residues. The CDR3 loop reads CASSQEQGFTEAFF. Written as DNA, the CDR3 is TGCGCCAGCAGCCAAGAACAGGGTTTCACTGAAGCTTTCTTT.